The entry below gives a single TCR beta chain sequence along with its context. Antigen specificity is unknown. These data originate in a study of CD8+ T cells in alopecia areata. The V and J ends lost 6 bases and 5 bases respectively, with 11 bases between them. The length of the CDR3 is 11 residues. The germline CDR1 and CDR2 sequences are DFQATT and SNEGSKA (reference sequence). Both peripheral blood and punch biopsies of lesional scalp skin were obtained from patients who had alopecia areata. Study-wide findings and caveats: Affected scalp, especially in alopecia totalis/universalis, had a higher clonality than normal scalp did.

After isolation, RNA underwent reverse transcription to generate cDNA as the sequencing template. Clones were sequenced by immunoSEQ multiplex PCR, and TCRdb holds only the in-frame ones, with some missing. The sample holds more than 75,000 clones; around 45% are singletons and the top ten take 1.3%. Material for sequencing was CD4+ T cells sorted from blood. The TCR sequence derives from a human donor with alopecia areata. The rearrangement uses TRBV20-1 and TRBJ2-7; D gene unclear. The DNA of the CDR3 is TGCAGTGCGACCCGCCGGGACGAGCAGTACTTC. This translates into CSATRRDEQYF.